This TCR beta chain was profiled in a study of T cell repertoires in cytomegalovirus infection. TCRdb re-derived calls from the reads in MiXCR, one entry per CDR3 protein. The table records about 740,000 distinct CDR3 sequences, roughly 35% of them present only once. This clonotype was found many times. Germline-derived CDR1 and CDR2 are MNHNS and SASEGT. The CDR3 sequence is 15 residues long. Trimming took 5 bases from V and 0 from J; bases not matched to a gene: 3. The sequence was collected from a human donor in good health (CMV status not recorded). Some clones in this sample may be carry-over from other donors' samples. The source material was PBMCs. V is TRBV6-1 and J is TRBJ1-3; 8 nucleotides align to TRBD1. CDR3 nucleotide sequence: TGTGCCAGCAGTCGACAGGGGACCTCTGGAAACACCATATATTTT. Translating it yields CASSRQGTSGNTIYF.